A selection of T cell receptor beta chains follows, all from one sample in a study of tumor and adjacent non-tumor tissue in lung cancer. TCRdb itself ran the multiplex PCR reads through MiXCR, one entry per CDR3 protein. The sample yields over 85,000 distinct CDR3 sequences, approximately 84% seen once. Material for sequencing was lung tumor tissue. These TCRs come from a man between 70 and 80 years old with non-small cell lung cancer. CDR3s include the opening cysteine and the closing phenylalanine or tryptophan. The D gene is left open where the match is weak. Only some rows state a clone size, as once, few, many or a class for expanded clones.

CDR3 length	D gene	V gene	J gene	clone size	CDR3 DNA	CDR3 protein
14	NA	TRBV6-6	TRBJ2-7	once	TGTTCCAGTAGTTCCAACACGGGATCCTACGAGCAGTACTTC	CSSSSNTGSYEQYF
14	TRBD1	TRBV4-3	TRBJ1-2	medium-sized	TGCGCCAGCAGCCAAGACCTCGGGACAGGACGCTACACCTTC	CASSQDLGTGRYTF
13	TRBD2	TRBV20-1	TRBJ2-5	NA	TGCAGTGCTAGGTTGACTAGCGGGAGTCCCCAGTACTTC	CSARLTSGSPQYF
16	TRBD2	TRBV4-1	TRBJ2-7	NA	TGTGACAGCAGCCGTACACTAGCGGGAGAGGGGGACGAGCAGTACTTC	CDSSRTLAGEGDEQYF
14	NA	TRBV28	TRBJ2-1	NA	TGTGCCAGCAGTCTAACCCTTTTGAATCCTGGGCTGTTCTTC	CASSLTLLNPGLFF
16	NA	TRBV20-1	TRBJ2-3	NA	TGCAGAGTTGAGACCGGGACAAGGGCTTACACAGATACGCAGTATTTT	CRVETGTRAYTDTQYF
12	NA	TRBV6-2/TRBV6-3	TRBJ1-5	once	TGTGCCAGCAGTAACACCTACTATACACAGCATTTT	CASSNTYYTQHF
13	TRBD1	TRBV30	TRBJ1-1	NA	TGCGCCCGGCTAGGGGGCGAGGGCACTGAAGCTTTCTTT	CARLGGEGTEAFF
13	NA	TRBV29-1	TRBJ2-5	NA	TGCAGCGTCGCCCCGACAGGACAAGAGACCCAGTACTTC	CSVAPTGQETQYF
16	NA	TRBV5-4	TRBJ1-1	few	TGTGCCAGTAGGCCGACATGGGGCAGGATGAACACTGAAGCTTTCTTT	CASRPTWGRMNTEAFF
14	NA	TRBV20-1	TRBJ1-6	many	TGCAGTGCTAGGTCCGTCAGGGTTAATTCACCCCTCCACTTT	CSARSVRVNSPLHF
15	TRBD1	TRBV12-3/TRBV12-4	TRBJ1-1	few	TGTGCCAGTAGTCCCCGGGGGACAGGGGATTTTGAAACTTTCTTT	CASSPRGTGDFETFF
12	TRBD1	TRBV6-1	TRBJ1-2	NA	TGTACCAGCAGTGAGATGGACAGGGAGAAAACATTC	CTSSEMDREKTF
16	TRBD1	TRBV6-2/TRBV6-3	TRBJ2-3	NA	TGTGCCAGCAGTTACTATCAGGGGGAGAGGGAGCGTACGCACTATTTT	CASSYYQGERERTHYF
16	NA	TRBV29-1	TRBJ1-2	NA	TGCAGCGTTCTCCCCTACCAATCCTCGGGAGAAAATGGCTACACCTTC	CSVLPYQSSGENGYTF
14	TRBD2	TRBV5-4	TRBJ2-2	NA	TGTGCCAGCAGCCGGACTAGGGACGCCGGGGGGCTGTTTTTT	CASSRTRDAGGLFF
15	NA	TRBV6-5	TRBJ1-1	NA	TGTAACAGTAGTTACTCGCCCCGGGGGAACACTGAAGCTTTCTTT	CNSSYSPRGNTEAFF
13	NA	TRBV6-5	TRBJ1-1	NA	TGTGCCAGCAAGCCCGGGACGAACATTGAAGCTTTCTTT	CASKPGTNIEAFF
16	NA	TRBV10-1	TRBJ2-3	NA	TGCGCCAGGAGCGAAGGGAACGGACCATCAACGGATACGCAGTATTTT	CARSEGNGPSTDTQYF
15	NA	TRBV12-3/TRBV12-4	TRBJ2-5	NA	TGTGCCAGCAGTAACCACTTTAGGGTACAAGAGACCCAGTACTTC	CASSNHFRVQETQYF
16	NA	TRBV4-3	TRBJ2-5	NA	TGCGCCAGCAGCCAGGCCGGAGTGGTGGGACAAGAGAACCAGTACTTC	CASSQAGVVGQENQYF
14	NA	TRBV4-1	TRBJ2-7	NA	TGCGCCAGCAGCCAAGGAAGGGGTTCTGAAGAACAGTACTTC	CASSQGRGSEEQYF
12	NA	TRBV6-5	TRBJ2-3	once	TGTGCCAGCAGTGGCATCACAGATACGCAGTATTTT	CASSGITDTQYF
13	NA	TRBV29-1	TRBJ2-5	NA	TGTTGCGTTGACGGCAGGAACCAAGCGACCCAGTACTTC	CCVDGRNQATQYF
14	NA	TRBV6-1	TRBJ2-6	NA	TGTGTCAGTAGTGAGGGGGCTGGGGCCAACGTCCTGACTTTC	CVSSEGAGANVLTF
15	NA	TRBV10-2	TRBJ2-1	NA	TGCGCCAGCAGGTCCCCGGGACCCTCCCCTCATGGGCAGTTCTTC	CASRSPGPSPHGQFF
14	NA	TRBV29-1	TRBJ1-1	NA	TGCAGTCTCTTCGGACGGGGAACTAAAACTGAAGCTTTCTTT	CSLFGRGTKTEAFF
12	NA	TRBV5-5	TRBJ2-5	NA	TGTGCCAGCAGCTCGTACCAAGAGACCCAGTACTTC	CASSSYQETQYF
14	NA	TRBV4-1	TRBJ2-5	NA	TGCGTCTGCAGCCAACAGTGGGGGCATGAGACCCAATACTTC	CVCSQQWGHETQYF
13	NA	TRBV29-1	TRBJ1-2	few	TGTAGCGCTTACTTTCTACAGAACTATGACTACACCTTC	CSAYFLQNYDYTF
16	NA	TRBV5-1	TRBJ2-5	many	TGCGCCAGCAGCTTGGACAACCTCCAGCGTAGGGAGACCCAGTACTTC	CASSLDNLQRRETQYF
15	TRBD2	TRBV6-5	TRBJ2-1	NA	TGTGCCAGCAGTTACCTAGCGGGAGTGAGCAATGATCAGTTATTC	CASSYLAGVSNDQLF
13	TRBD1	TRBV5-6	TRBJ2-7	NA	TGTGTCAGTAGTCGGGACAGGGAAGGGGTTAAGTACTTC	CVSSRDREGVKYF
14	NA	TRBV29-1	TRBJ2-7	NA	TGCAGCGTTGAACGGGCAGGGAGATCCTACAAGCAGTACTTC	CSVERAGRSYKQYF
14	TRBD1	TRBV4-3	TRBJ1-2	NA	TGCACGAGCAGCCAAGGACAGGGGAACTATGGCTACACTTTC	CTSSQGQGNYGYTF
15	NA	TRBV14	TRBJ2-3	once	TGTGCCAGCAGCCAAGATGCAGTTACGGCAGATACGCAGTATTTT	CASSQDAVTADTQYF
17	TRBD2	TRBV12-3/TRBV12-4	TRBJ2-7	NA	TGTGTCAGCAGTTTTCGGCTAGCGGCAACGAGCTCCTACGAACAGTACTTC	CVSSFRLAATSSYEQYF
12	TRBD1	TRBV11-2	TRBJ1-1	NA	TGTGCCAGCAGCAGGGACAGGCGAAACGCTTTCTTT	CASSRDRRNAFF
14	NA	TRBV7-9	TRBJ2-7	medium-sized	TGTGCCAGCAGCTTAGATCCCAGGGGGGACGAGCAGTACTTC	CASSLDPRGDEQYF
13	NA	TRBV5-6	TRBJ2-5	NA	TGTGCCAGCAGCGATAGGGGGTCGGAGACTCAGAACTTC	CASSDRGSETQNF
15	TRBD1	TRBV12-3/TRBV12-4	TRBJ1-2	NA	TGTGCTAGCAGTGCCCGGGACAGGGATAGCAATGGCTACACCTTC	CASSARDRDSNGYTF
15	NA	TRBV5-5	TRBJ2-2	NA	TGTGCCAGTAGCCCGGGATTGGGAGTTACCGGGGAGATGTTTTTT	CASSPGLGVTGEMFF
12	NA	TRBV10-3	TRBJ2-3	NA	TGTGCCATCAGTGATACTGAAAATACGCAATATTTT	CAISDTENTQYF
15	TRBD1	TRBV5-4	TRBJ1-6	NA	TGTGCCAGCAGCCGAACAGGGGATCGTAATTCAATCCTCCACTTT	CASSRTGDRNSILHF
14	NA	TRBV4-1	TRBJ1-1	NA	TGCGCCAGCAGCCAAGTGGGGGTACGGACTCAAGCTTTCTTT	CASSQVGVRTQAFF
16	NA	TRBV11-3	TRBJ2-3	NA	TGTGTCAGCAGCCCCCAGACAGGTCATCTGGTAGATAAGCAGTATTTT	CVSSPQTGHLVDKQYF
16	NA	TRBV29-1	TRBJ2-1	once	TGCAGACTTAAGGGAGTCCCCTATCGGGACTACAATGAGCAGTTCTTC	CRLKGVPYRDYNEQFF
19	NA	TRBV4-1	TRBJ2-6	NA	TGCGCCAGCAGCCTTTGGGGGGGGACAACGAGCTCTGGGGCCAACGTCCTGACTTTC	CASSLWGGTTSSGANVLTF
16	TRBD1	TRBV4-1	TRBJ2-2	few	TGCGCCAGCACCCCGGGAAGGGGGCGAAACACCGGGGAGCTGTTTTTT	CASTPGRGRNTGELFF
14	NA	TRBV12-3/TRBV12-4	TRBJ2-5	few	TGTGCCAGTAGTTTTATGGACAGACAAGAGACCCGGTACTTC	CASSFMDRQETRYF
13	TRBD2	TRBV30	TRBJ2-5	NA	TGTGCCCGGAGCACCCTTAGCGGGAGGACCCAGTACTTC	CARSTLSGRTQYF
17	NA	TRBV12-3/TRBV12-4	TRBJ2-4	NA	TGTGCCAGCAGCCCGAACAGGGGACTACTAGTCAAAAACATACAGTACTTC	CASSPNRGLLVKNIQYF